These 12 T cell receptor beta chains came from one sample sequenced in a study of type 1 and type 2 diabetes patients. The PCR template was genomic DNA. A primer set of 30 forward and 13 reverse primers amplified the CDR3. In TCRdb, the multiplex PCR reads were re-called with MiXCR into one record per CDR3 protein. The sample lists more than 250,000 distinct CDR3 sequences; 40% to 50% were seen once. Sequenced input: peripheral blood mononuclear cells (PBMCs). The source is a man between 18 and 35 years old with type 2 diabetes.

This clonotype was observed at least ten times. This chain uses TRBV28 with TRBJ2-6; D is undetermined. Germline loops: CDR1 MDHEN, CDR2 SYDVKM. The V end lost 4 bases, the J end lost 4 bases, and 8 bases lay between the germline ends. This CDR3 spans 14 amino acids. Here the CDR3 DNA reads TGTGCCAGCAGTTCCCTGGACGGGGCCAACGTCCTGACTTTC. Translating gives CASSSLDGANVLTF.

This clonotype was recorded once. The V gene is TRBV6-5, the J gene TRBJ2-5, with TRBD1 as a possible D gene (6 bases). V was pared by 5 bases and J by 7 bases, with 20 bases between. Germline V gene lookup returns CDR1 MNHEY and CDR2 SVGAGI. The CDR3 length is 15 residues. In DNA, the CDR3 is TGTGCCAGCAGTCCACTCGGGCAGGGGCGAGGGACCCAGTACTTC. This encodes CASSPLGQGRGTQYF.

In this sample, this clonotype turned up a few times. This chain uses TRBV4-3 with TRBJ1-2, with D perhaps matching TRBD1 (6 bases). The V gene lost 2 bases and the J gene lost 6 bases, with 16 bases spanning the gap. The CDR3 has 15 amino acids. CDR1 is LGHNA and CDR2 is YSLEER in the germline V gene. CDR3 in DNA: TGCGCCAGCAGCCAACTTCACAGGGTGGGGGATGGCTACACCTTC. Protein product: CASSQLHRVGDGYTF.

The chain joins TRBV2 to TRBJ2-1; D is undetermined. CDR3 length: 14 residues. The germline gives CDR1 SNHLY, CDR2 FYNNEI. The germline V and J ends were trimmed by 7 bases and 6 bases, with 16 bases remaining between them. The CDR3 loop is CASTKESAINEQFF. DNA for the CDR3: TGTGCCAGCACCAAAGAGTCTGCTATCAATGAGCAGTTCTTC.

The chain combines TRBV10-1 with TRBJ2-5; D possibly corresponds to TRBD1 (5 bases). Looked up from germline, CDR1 is WNHNN and CDR2 is SYGVQD (reference sequence). The CDR3 has 12 amino acids. Trimming removed 1 base from V and 9 bases from J, with 9 bases in between. This CDR3 is CASSEWEGAQYF. In DNA, the CDR3 is TGCGCCAGCAGTGAGTGGGAAGGGGCCCAGTACTTC.

Regarding this clonotype: At one end the junction does not follow the germline gene, possibly because of a read error. The chain carries TRBV10-1 and TRBJ2-1, with TRBD2 as a possible D gene (6 bases). Germline assignment: CDR1 WNHNN and CDR2 SYGVQD (reference sequence). The CDR3 is made up of 14 amino acids. The CDR3 DNA reads as TGTGCCAGCAGCTCCTCACTAGCAGCGGATGAGCAGTTCTTC. Translation: CASSSSLAADEQFF.

The chain couples TRBV20-1 to TRBJ2-3; tentative D call: TRBD1 (5 bases). The V end was cut by 5 bases, the J end by 2 bases, with 14 bases between. The germline CDR1 and CDR2 sequences are DFQATT and SNEGSKA (reference sequence). The length of the CDR3 is 14 residues. This CDR3 reads CSAVGVRSTDTQYF. In DNA, the CDR3 is TGCAGTGCTGTAGGGGTAAGGTCCACAGATACGCAGTATTTT.

The rearrangement joins TRBV28 to TRBJ1-2; 8 nucleotides align to TRBD1. J lost 13 bases, V lost 6 bases, and 10 bases had no gene match. The CDR3 sequence is 12 residues long. CDR1 and CDR2 (germline): MDHEN, SYDVKM. The DNA for the CDR3 is TGTGCCAGCAGCCTCGGGACAGGTTCTTCCACCTTC. This translates into CASSLGTGSSTF.

The CDR3, as DNA: TGTGCCAGTAAAAGGGACTACAACTCCTACGAGCAGTACTTC. Translation: CASKRDYNSYEQYF. The V gene is TRBV19, the J gene TRBJ2-7; 7 bases line up with TRBD2. Losses at the gene ends were 7 bases for V and 0 bases for J; bases not matched to a gene: 6. This CDR3 contains 14 residues. Germline CDR1 LNHDA, CDR2 SQIVND (reference sequence).

The chain is built from TRBV2 and TRBJ2-5; D is uncertain. There are 13 residues in the CDR3. V lost 4 bases, J lost 1 base, and 7 bases lay in between. Germline CDR1 is SNHLY and CDR2 is FYNNEI. The CDR3 nucleotides are TGTGCCAGCAGTGCACAGCTCCAAGAGACCCAGTACTTC. Translating gives CASSAQLQETQYF.

The genes are TRBV10-1 and TRBJ2-1; D might be TRBD1 or TRBD2, each matching 5 bases. The ends were cut back, 0 bases at V and 9 bases at J, with 9 bases in the middle. The CDR3 runs to 13 residues. Looked up from germline, CDR1 is WNHNN and CDR2 is SYGVQD (reference sequence). CDR3 protein: CASSESGVSEQFF. As DNA, the CDR3 is TGCGCCAGCAGTGAGTCGGGGGTTAGTGAGCAGTTCTTC.

This clonotype came up many times. The chain couples TRBV2 to TRBJ2-7; possibly TRBD1 for D (6 bases). V dropped 6 bases and J dropped 3 bases, with 15 bases sitting between them. The CDR3 has 14 residues. Germline CDR1 reads SNHLY; CDR2 reads FYNNEI. In DNA form, the CDR3 reads TGTGCCAGCAGCCCCCCGGGACAAGGCTACGAGCAGTACTTC. Its translation: CASSPPGQGYEQYF. The complete variable domain, with remaining parts taken from reference TRBV2 and TRBJ2-7, reads EPEVTQTPSHQVTQMGQEVILRCVPISNHLYFYWYRQILGQKVEFLVSFYNNEISEKSEIFDDQFSVERPDGSNFTLKIRSTKLEDSAMYFCASSPPGQGYEQYFGPGTRLTVT.